One sample yielded the 18 T cell receptor beta chains listed below, sequenced in a study of shared clonotypes between healthy human individuals. Clones were sequenced by immunoSEQ multiplex PCR, and TCRdb holds only the in-frame ones, with some missing. This repertoire shows fewer than 850,000 clones, roughly 78% found once; its top ten account for about 1.8%. The sample consisted of memory CD4+ T cells sorted from blood. Described subset: CD45RA-negative fraction. Receptors were obtained from a woman aged 25 to 39 in good health.

The rearrangement joins TRBV19 to TRBJ2-5; TRBD2 agrees at 13 bases. Germline trimming cut 3 bases from V and 2 bases from J; bases unmatched to any gene: 9. The germline CDR1 and CDR2 sequences are LNHDA and SQIVND (reference sequence). The CDR3 runs to 18 residues. The CDR3 DNA is TGTGCCAGTAGTATTCGAGGACTAGCGGGAGTCGGGCAAGAGACCCAGTACTTC. The encoded protein is CASSIRGLAGVGQETQYF. The full variable domain, its missing parts supplied by reference TRBV19 and TRBJ2-5, is DGGITQSPKYLFRKEGQNVTLSCEQNLNHDAMYWYRQDPGQGLRLIYYSQIVNDFQKGDIAEGYSVSREKKESFPLTVTSAQKNPTAFYLCASSIRGLAGVGQETQYFGPGTRLLVL.

V usage is TRBV5-4 and J usage is TRBJ1-2; TRBD1 agrees at 7 bases. The CDR3 loop spans 14 amino acids. V shed 0 bases, J shed 7 bases, and the junction held 6 bases outside the gene matches. Germline CDR1 and CDR2: SGHNT and YYREEE (reference sequence). CDR3 region: CASSLETGVGGYTF. The CDR3 DNA reads TGTGCCAGCAGCTTGGAAACAGGGGTCGGTGGCTACACCTTC.

The chain couples TRBV6-5 to TRBJ1-4, with D possibly TRBD1 on 5 matching bases. The CDR3 spans 14 residues. Trimming removed 6 bases from V and 10 bases from J, with 18 bases in between. Germline assignment: CDR1 MNHEY and CDR2 SVGAGI. CDR3 loop: CASSVGRDSGKLFF. The CDR3 nucleotides are TGTGCCAGCAGCGTCGGTCGGGACTCCGGAAAACTGTTTTTT.

This clone appeared a single time. The same CDR3 can be traced to other DNA sequences in this sample. The chain has TRBV27 and TRBJ1-2; 8 bases line up with TRBD1. Per the germline V gene, CDR1 is MNHEY and CDR2 is SMNVEV (reference sequence). The CDR3 length is 14 residues. The V and J ends lost 5 bases and 2 bases, in that order; junction bases with no gene match: 4. In DNA form, the CDR3 reads TGTGCCAGCAGTCTCAGACAGGGGAACTATGGCTACACCTTC. This encodes CASSLRQGNYGYTF.

The chain combines TRBV9 with TRBJ2-1; TRBD1 agrees at 7 bases. The CDR3 runs to 15 residues. V lost 3 bases, J lost 2 bases, and 5 bases stayed unmatched. Germline loops: CDR1 SGDLS, CDR2 YYNGEE. CDR3 amino acids: CASSGTGSPYNEQFF. DNA of the CDR3: TGTGCCAGCAGCGGGACAGGTTCCCCCTACAATGAGCAGTTCTTC.

The chain carries TRBV20-1 and TRBJ2-7; no clear D. The CDR3 sequence is 11 residues long. V lost 3 bases and J lost 4, with 7 bases in between. Germline-derived CDR1 and CDR2 are DFQATT and SNEGSKA (reference sequence). The CDR3 DNA sequence: TGCAGTGCTAGCCCCCTTTACGAGCAGTACTTC. Amino acid sequence: CSASPLYEQYF.

The chain links TRBV28 to TRBJ2-7; D might be TRBD2 (6 bases). Germline assignment: CDR1 MDHEN and CDR2 SYDVKM. Trimming removed 8 bases from V and 4 bases from J, with 12 bases in between. This CDR3 is 12 amino acids long. CDR3 in amino acids: CASLGGEYEQYF. CDR3 sequence (DNA): TGTGCCAGCTTGGGGGGTGAATACGAGCAGTACTTC.

CDR3 sequence (DNA): TGTGCCAGCAGCGTTAAGTGGAACACCGGGGAGCTGTTTTTT. The encoded protein is CASSVKWNTGELFF. The J gene is TRBJ2-2, the V gene TRBV28; D not certain. Germline CDR1 is MDHEN and CDR2 is SYDVKM. With 6 bases removed from V and 1 base from J, the gap between germline ends came to 9 bases. The CDR3 covers 14 residues.

This clone showed up just once. V and J are TRBV7-2 and TRBJ2-7; 15 nucleotides agree with TRBD2. The germline V gene has CDR1 SGHTA and CDR2 FQGNSA. This CDR3 spans 15 amino acids. Trimming at V came to 3 bases and at J to 4 bases, leaving 1 base not matched to a gene. CDR3 sequence reads: CASSFGTSGRYEQYF. Here the CDR3 DNA reads TGTGCCAGCAGCTTCGGGACTAGCGGGAGGTACGAGCAGTACTTC.

This chain connects TRBV6-1 to TRBJ2-3, with D maybe TRBD2 (6 bases). Germline V CDR1 and CDR2: MNHNS, SASEGT. This CDR3 is built from 15 residues. The V end lost 4 bases, the J end lost 2 bases, and 13 bases lay between the germline ends. CDR3 sequence reads: CASSGGLPTTDTQYF. CDR3 bases: TGTGCCAGCAGTGGGGGACTTCCCACCACAGATACGCAGTATTTT.

The rearrangement links TRBV7-3 to TRBJ1-1; D unclear. V gave up 6 bases and J gave up 1 base, with 6 bases separating them. The V gene's germline CDR1 is SGHTA and CDR2 FQGTGA. The CDR3 is 12 residues long. This CDR3 is CASRGPNTEAFF. CDR3 nucleotide sequence: TGTGCCAGCAGAGGCCCGAACACTGAAGCTTTCTTT.

This chain connects TRBV19 to TRBJ1-1; maybe TRBD1 (5 bases). V dropped 4 bases and J dropped 1 base, with 10 bases sitting between them. Germline CDR1 LNHDA, CDR2 SQIVND (reference sequence). The CDR3 is 14 amino acids. CDR3 DNA sequence: TGTGCCAGTAGTAATGGACATAAGAACACTGAAGCTTTCTTT. Translated: CASSNGHKNTEAFF.

This chain connects TRBV27 to TRBJ2-3, with 8 bases aligning to TRBD2. The junction had 10 bases not matched to a gene; V was cut back by 3 bases and J by 5 bases. Germline values: CDR1 MNHEY, CDR2 SMNVEV (reference sequence). The CDR3 runs to 16 residues. Here the CDR3 DNA reads TGTGCCAGCAGTTTTTCCCCGGGGGCGGGGGGAGATACGCAGTATTTT. As protein: CASSFSPGAGGDTQYF.

V gene TRBV9 combines with J gene TRBJ2-1; no clear D gene. CDR3 length: 16 amino acids. Trimming stripped 0 bases from V and 2 bases from J, with 12 bases between. Germline-derived CDR1 and CDR2 are SGDLS and YYNGEE. CDR3 amino acids: CASSVADPGPYNEQFF. The CDR3 DNA reads as TGTGCCAGCAGCGTAGCCGACCCAGGCCCCTACAATGAGCAGTTCTTC.

This clone was counted only a few times. The chain is built from TRBV27 and TRBJ1-2; D not resolved. CDR1 is MNHEY, CDR2 SMNVEV, per germline (reference sequence). The germline V and J ends were trimmed by 8 bases and 7 bases, with 17 bases remaining between them. The CDR3 contains 13 residues. CDR3 residues: CASSLDGLRGYTF. The CDR3 DNA reads as TGTGCCAGCTCGCTCGATGGGTTGCGTGGCTACACCTTC.

As to this clone: The identical CDR3 is also encoded by other nucleotide sequences in the sample. The chain links TRBV5-5 to TRBJ2-7, with 10 bases fitting TRBD1. The CDR3 runs 15 residues. Trimming removed 0 bases from V and 2 bases from J; junction bases left unmatched: 2. Germline V gene data show CDR1 as SGHKS and CDR2 as YYEKEE (reference sequence). CDR3 in DNA: TGTGCCAGCAGCTTGGTGGGGACAGGGGCCTACGAGCAGTACTTC. Translated: CASSLVGTGAYEQYF.

J is TRBJ1-1 and V is TRBV11-2; possibly TRBD1 for D (6 bases). V lost 5 bases and J lost 3, with 13 bases in between. CDR3 length: 14 residues. From germline, CDR1 is SGHAT and CDR2 FQNNGV. The CDR3 nucleotides read TGTGCCAGCAGCCTATGGGGGGCAGACACTGAAGCTTTCTTT. Its protein product is CASSLWGADTEAFF.

This chain connects TRBV7-6 to TRBJ1-3; TRBD1 is a possible D gene (6 bases). The CDR3 spans 16 residues. The ends were cut back, 5 bases at V and 4 bases at J, with 18 bases in the middle. Germline V CDR1 and CDR2: SGHVS, FNYEAQ. The CDR3 nucleotides are TGTGCCAGCAGCCGGTTTAAGTGGGGGCTAGGAAACACCATATATTTT. It yields the protein CASSRFKWGLGNTIYF.